This TCR beta chain emerged from a study of graft-versus-host responses after intestinal transplantation. Study overall: Multivisceral, liver-intestinal, or isolated intestinal transplants were performed in recipients.

The ends lost 3 bases at V and 5 bases at J; junction bases unmatched: 12. Germline V gene data show CDR1 as SGHAT and CDR2 as FQNNGV. The CDR3 length is 18 residues. As regards this clone: Its antigen is unidentified.

Clones were sequenced by immunoSEQ multiplex PCR, and TCRdb holds only the in-frame ones, with some missing. The data show 71,000 or so clones, roughly 91% seen once. This TCR came from a human donor who received an intestinal transplant. This chain uses TRBV11-2 with TRBJ2-1; 11 bases fit TRBD2. The sequencing here drew on unstimulated CD8+ T cells sorted from spleen or lymph node cells, taken before intestinal transplant. The DNA of the CDR3 is TGTGCCAGCAGCTTCGAGTGGGCTAGCGGGGGGCGCAACAATGAGCAGTTCTTC. This translates into CASSFEWASGGRNNEQFF.